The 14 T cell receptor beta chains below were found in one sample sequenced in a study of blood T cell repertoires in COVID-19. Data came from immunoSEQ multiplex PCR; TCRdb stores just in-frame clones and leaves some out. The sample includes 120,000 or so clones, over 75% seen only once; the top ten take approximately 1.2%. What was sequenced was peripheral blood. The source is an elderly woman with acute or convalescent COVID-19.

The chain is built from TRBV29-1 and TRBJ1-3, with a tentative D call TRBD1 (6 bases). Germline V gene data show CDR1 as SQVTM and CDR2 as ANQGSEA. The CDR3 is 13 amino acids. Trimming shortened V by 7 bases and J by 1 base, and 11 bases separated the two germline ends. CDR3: CSATGKSGNTIYF. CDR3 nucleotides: TGCAGCGCCACAGGGAAATCTGGAAACACCATATATTTT.

The CDR3 sequence is CASSPGQEKIYGYTF. The CDR3 nucleotides read TGTGCCAGCAGCCCCGGACAGGAAAAAATCTATGGCTACACCTTC. The chain joins TRBV5-4 to TRBJ1-2; 7 bases map to TRBD1. Per the germline V gene, CDR1 is SGHNT and CDR2 is YYREEE (reference sequence). Germline trimming cut 4 bases from V and 4 bases from J; bases unmatched to any gene: 10. This CDR3 has 15 residues.

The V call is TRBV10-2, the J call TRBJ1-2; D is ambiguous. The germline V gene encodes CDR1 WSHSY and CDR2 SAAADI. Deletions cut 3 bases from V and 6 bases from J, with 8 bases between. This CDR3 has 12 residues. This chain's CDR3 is CASSDGGDGYTF. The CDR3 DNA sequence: TGCGCCAGCAGTGACGGAGGTGATGGCTACACCTTC.

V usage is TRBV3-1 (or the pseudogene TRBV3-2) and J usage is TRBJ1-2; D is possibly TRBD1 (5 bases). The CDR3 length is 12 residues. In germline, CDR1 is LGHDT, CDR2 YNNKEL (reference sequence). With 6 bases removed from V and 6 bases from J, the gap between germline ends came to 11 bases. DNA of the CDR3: TGTGCCAGCAGTTCAGGGAAGGATGGCTACACCTTC. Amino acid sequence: CASSSGKDGYTF.

CDR3 coding DNA: TGCGCCAGCAGCTATGGGACAGGGGGCCTCACAGATACGCAGTATTTT. It encodes CASSYGTGGLTDTQYF. The chain uses TRBV5-1 and TRBJ2-3, with 12 bases matching TRBD1. After removal of 3 bases from V and 2 bases from J, the junction contained 4 bases not matched to a gene. CDR3 length: 16 residues. CDR1 and CDR2 (germline): SGHRS, YFSETQ. The full variable domain, rest sourced from reference TRBV5-1 and TRBJ2-3, is KAGVTQTPRYLIKTRGQQVTLSCSPISGHRSVSWYQQTPGQGLQFLFEYFSETQRNKGNFPGRFSGRQFSNSRSEMNVSTLELGDSALYLCASSYGTGGLTDTQYFGPGTRLTVL.

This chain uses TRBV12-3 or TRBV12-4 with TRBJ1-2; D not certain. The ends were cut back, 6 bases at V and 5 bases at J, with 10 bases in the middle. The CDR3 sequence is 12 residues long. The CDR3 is CASRTTGYGYTF. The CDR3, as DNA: TGTGCCAGCAGAACGACGGGATATGGCTACACCTTC.

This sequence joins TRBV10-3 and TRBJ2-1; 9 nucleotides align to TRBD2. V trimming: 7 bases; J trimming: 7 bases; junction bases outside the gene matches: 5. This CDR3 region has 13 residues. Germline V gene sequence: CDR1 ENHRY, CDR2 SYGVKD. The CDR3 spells CAITAGGINEQFF. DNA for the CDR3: TGTGCCATCACGGCGGGAGGGATAAATGAGCAGTTCTTC.

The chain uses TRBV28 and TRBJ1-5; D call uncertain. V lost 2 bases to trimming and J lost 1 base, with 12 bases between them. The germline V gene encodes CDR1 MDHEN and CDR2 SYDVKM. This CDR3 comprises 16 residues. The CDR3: CASSLRLSSSNQPQHF. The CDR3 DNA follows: TGTGCCAGCAGTTTACGACTCTCGTCGAGCAATCAGCCCCAGCATTTT. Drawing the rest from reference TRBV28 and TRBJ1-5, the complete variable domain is DVKVTQSSRYLVKRTGEKVFLECVQDMDHENMFWYRQDPGLGLRLIYFSYDVKMKEKGDIPEGYSVSREKKERFSLILESASTNQTSMYLCASSLRLSSSNQPQHFGDGTRLSIL.

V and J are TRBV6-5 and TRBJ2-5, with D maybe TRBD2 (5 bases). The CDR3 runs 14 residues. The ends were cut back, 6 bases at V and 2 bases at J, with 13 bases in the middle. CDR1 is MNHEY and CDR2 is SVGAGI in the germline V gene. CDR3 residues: CASSRVGVQETQYF. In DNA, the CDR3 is TGTGCCAGCAGCCGCGTGGGAGTACAAGAGACCCAGTACTTC.

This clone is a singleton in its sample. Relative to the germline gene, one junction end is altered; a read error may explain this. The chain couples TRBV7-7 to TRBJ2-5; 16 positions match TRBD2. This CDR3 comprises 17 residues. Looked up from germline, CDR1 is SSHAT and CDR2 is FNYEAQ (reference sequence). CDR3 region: CASSSGLAGGGKETQYF. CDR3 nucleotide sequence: TGTGCTAGCAGCTCGGGACTAGCGGGAGGGGGGAAAGAGACCCAGTACTTC.

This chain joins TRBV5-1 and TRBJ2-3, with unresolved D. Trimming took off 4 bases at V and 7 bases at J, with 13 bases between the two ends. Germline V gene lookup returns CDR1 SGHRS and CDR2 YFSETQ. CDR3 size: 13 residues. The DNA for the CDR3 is TGCGCCAGCAGCCTGGTCTCAGAAAATACGCAGTATTTT. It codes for CASSLVSENTQYF.

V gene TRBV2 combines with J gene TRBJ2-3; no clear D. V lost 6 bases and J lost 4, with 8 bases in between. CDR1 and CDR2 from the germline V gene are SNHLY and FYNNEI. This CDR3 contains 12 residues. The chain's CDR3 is CASSPIADTQYF. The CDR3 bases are TGTGCCAGCAGCCCGATAGCAGATACGCAGTATTTT.

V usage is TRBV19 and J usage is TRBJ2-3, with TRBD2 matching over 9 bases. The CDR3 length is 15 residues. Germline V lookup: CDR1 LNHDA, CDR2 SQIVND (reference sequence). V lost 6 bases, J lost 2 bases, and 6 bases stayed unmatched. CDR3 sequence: CASRSGRRNTDTQYF. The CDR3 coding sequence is TGTGCCAGTAGGAGCGGGAGGAGGAACACAGATACGCAGTATTTT.

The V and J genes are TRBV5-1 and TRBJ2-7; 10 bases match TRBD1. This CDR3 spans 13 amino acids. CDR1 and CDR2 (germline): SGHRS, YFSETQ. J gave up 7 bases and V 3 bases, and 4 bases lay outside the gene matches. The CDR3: CASSSWTGGEQYF. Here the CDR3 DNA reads TGCGCCAGCAGCTCATGGACAGGGGGAGAGCAGTACTTC.